This T cell receptor (beta chain) was documented in a study of T cells in Graves' hyperthyroidism and ophthalmopathy. Each diagnosis drew on symptoms, thyroxine, TRAb, thyroid ultrasound and orbital computed tomography findings. Regions amplified from RNA transcripts were the TCR beta CDR3 regions. Carried out on the TCR CDR3, a first-round RT-PCR used the HTBI primer set. Using its own MiXCR run on the multiplex PCR reads, TCRdb lists one record per CDR3 protein. The sample yields approximately 620,000 distinct CDR3 sequences, roughly a sixth seen once. Germline loops: CDR1 LNHDA, CDR2 SQIVND (reference sequence). The V end lost 0 bases, the J end lost 0 bases, and 14 bases lay between the germline ends. The CDR3 extends over 17 amino acids.

Sequencing was done on a sample of blood. J is TRBJ1-1 and V is TRBV19; D unclear. The receptor comes from a woman aged 40 to 50 with Graves' ophthalmopathy. The CDR3 sequence is CASSIDLWEDLNTEAFF. CDR3 DNA sequence: TGTGCCAGTAGTATAGATCTATGGGAAGATTTGAACACTGAAGCTTTCTTT.